Below, one T cell receptor (beta chain) is given with its context. The data are from a study of memory CD4+ T cells and cytomegalovirus serostatus. The repertoire was sequenced with immunoSEQ multiplex PCR; TCRdb's copy has only in-frame clones and lacks some. The sample carries about 41,000 clones, around 75% recorded once. The germline V and J ends were trimmed by 6 bases and 4 bases, with 13 bases remaining between them. CDR1 and CDR2 from the germline V gene are MNHEY and SVGAGI. The CDR3 length is 14 residues. Single viable CD3+CD4+CD8-CD45RO+ cells were sorted as the memory CD4+ T cells. Serum IgG to CMV pp150, pp28, p38 and p52 defined serostatus.

The chain employs TRBV6-5 and TRBJ1-5, with D perhaps TRBD1 (5 bases). The origin of this receptor is an adult in good health and CMV-seronegative. The sample taken for sequencing was memory CD4+ T cells from blood. The CDR3 loop reads CASRGGGGNQPQHF. Written as DNA, the CDR3 is TGTGCCAGCAGGGGGGGAGGTGGAAATCAGCCCCAGCATTTT.